This TCR beta chain was recovered during a study of Tregs in tolerant kidney transplant recipients. Produced via immunoSEQ multiplex PCR; TCRdb's table is partial and in-frame only. The sample lists 54,000 or so clones, roughly nine tenths occurring once. CDR1 is SNHLY and CDR2 is FYNNEI in the germline V gene. This CDR3 is 14 amino acids long. V gave up 5 bases and J gave up 5 bases, with 13 bases separating them. By share of the sample, this clone is large. Recipients received nonmyeloablative bone marrow transplants from related graft donors, with transient mixed chimerism. The J gene is TRBJ2-1, the V gene TRBV2, with a weak D call TRBD2 (6 bases). Sample: CD8+ T cells from blood (PBMCs), taken 24 months after the transplant. The clonotype originates from a human patient who received a combined kidney and bone marrow transplant. The graft donor may have contributed some T cells. The CDR3 sequence: CASSRDSSHNEQFF. The CDR3 DNA follows: TGTGCCAGCAGTAGGGACTCAAGCCACAATGAGCAGTTCTTC.